This TCR beta chain is from a study of response to subunit inactivated influenza vaccine. TCRdb re-called the RT-PCR reads with MiXCR, one entry per CDR3 protein. The sample has 500,000 to 700,000 distinct CDR3 sequences, under 30% seen once. This clonotype was picked up a small number of times. CDR3 length: 16 amino acids. Germline values: CDR1 SGHTA, CDR2 FQGNSA. V lost 7 bases, J lost 0 bases, and 6 bases stayed unmatched. The data also belong to a second study, concerning T cells expressing NK-cell markers. That paper states: Libraries used 5'RACE template switching adding universal primer site and UMIs. TCR beta repertoires came from sorted CD3+CD56+NKG2C+, CD3+CD56+NKG2C- and CD3+CD56-NKG2C+ T cells. Eight donors were sequenced, of whom seven were HCMV-seropositive, while the remaining one was HCMV-seronegative. About 1.0-8% of CD8+ T cells in more than 5 donors belonged to dominant NKG2C+ clonotypes. HCMV specificity was not established for the expanded NKG2C+ T cell clones.

The source was CD4+ T cells sorted from PBMCs, collected 12 days after vaccination. The TCR was taken from a man aged 50 to 59 who received an inactivated influenza vaccine. J is TRBJ2-6 and V is TRBV7-2; 7 nucleotides align to TRBD2. The CDR3 DNA sequence: TGTGCCAGCACTGGGGGGGGAGACTCTGGGGCCAACGTCCTGACTTTC. Protein product: CASTGGGDSGANVLTF.